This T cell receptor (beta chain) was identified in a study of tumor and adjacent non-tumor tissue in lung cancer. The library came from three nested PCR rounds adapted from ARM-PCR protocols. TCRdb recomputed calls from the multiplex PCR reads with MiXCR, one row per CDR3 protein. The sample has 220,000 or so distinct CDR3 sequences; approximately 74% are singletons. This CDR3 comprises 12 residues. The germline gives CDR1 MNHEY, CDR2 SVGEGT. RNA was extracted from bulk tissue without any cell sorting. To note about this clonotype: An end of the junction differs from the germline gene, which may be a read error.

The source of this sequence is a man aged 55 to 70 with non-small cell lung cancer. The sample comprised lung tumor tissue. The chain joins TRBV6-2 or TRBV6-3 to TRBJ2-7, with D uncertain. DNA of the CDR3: TGTACCAGCAGTTGGAAAGTCTACGAGCAGTACTTC. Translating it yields CTSSWKVYEQYF.